Shown below are 16 T cell receptor beta chains from a single sample sequenced in a study of human T cells and chemical hapten exposure. From the RACE reads, TCRdb called clonotypes with MiXCR, one entry per CDR3 protein. Altogether 300,000 to 450,000 distinct CDR3 sequences are present, approximately 5% being singletons, with the ten largest covering just over 2.5%. Noted time point: pre-sensitization, week 0. Treatment denoted: therapeutic diphenylcyclopropenone sensitization with weekly scalp DPC. Sequenced material: whole blood, taken in connection with sensitization to the hapten diphenylcyclopropenone (DPC). These receptors were obtained from a woman between 50 and 59 years old with alopecia areata. Some clones in this sample may be carry-over from other donors' samples.

CDR3 amino acids: CSVARVGMYNEQFF. The CDR3 DNA reads TGCAGCGTCGCCCGCGTTGGCATGTACAATGAGCAGTTCTTC. This chain links TRBV29-1 with TRBJ2-1; D is uncertain. CDR3 length: 14 amino acids. The germline V gene has CDR1 SQVTM and CDR2 ANQGSEA. The V end lost 6 bases, the J end lost 4 bases, and 16 bases lay between the germline ends.

This clonotype was picked up many times. J is TRBJ2-7 and V is TRBV28; 15 nucleotides match TRBD2. Trimming cost V 5 bases and J 4 bases; bases outside gene matches: 9. The CDR3 consists of 17 residues. CDR1 MDHEN and CDR2 SYDVKM come from the germline V gene. The CDR3 nucleotides read TGTGCCAGCAGTCCCGCCTCGGGACTAGCGGGAGGTTACGAGCAGTACTTC. Its translation: CASSPASGLAGGYEQYF.

The chain couples TRBV6-1 to TRBJ2-7, with D possibly matching TRBD2 (5 bases). Trimming left V 1 base short and J 5 bases short, with 12 bases between. The CDR3 has 14 amino acids. Germline CDR1 MNHNS, CDR2 SASEGT. The CDR3 loop reads CASSEGYPRDEQYF. The CDR3 coding sequence is TGTGCCAGCAGTGAAGGTTATCCGAGGGACGAGCAGTACTTC.

This chain uses TRBV6-6 with TRBJ2-1, with 11 positions matching TRBD2. Germline-derived CDR1 and CDR2 are MNHNY and SVGAGI (reference sequence). The CDR3 totals 14 residues. Unmatched junction bases numbered 11, after V lost 10 bases and J lost 9 bases. CDR3 amino acids: CATALAGGPFEQFF. As DNA, the CDR3 is TGTGCCACCGCGCTAGCGGGGGGCCCCTTTGAGCAGTTCTTC.

CDR3 sequence: CASSLRAGPSYEQYF. The CDR3 DNA follows: TGCGCCAGCAGCTTGAGGGCCGGCCCCTCCTACGAGCAGTACTTC. The chain couples TRBV5-1 to TRBJ2-7, with D hard to call. Germline V CDR1 and CDR2: SGHRS, YFSETQ. The CDR3 has 15 residues. Trimming took off 1 base at V and 0 bases at J, with 11 bases between the two ends.

This clonotype has just a few counts. The chain employs TRBV20-1 and TRBJ2-7; D assignment may be TRBD1 or TRBD2 (5 bases each). This CDR3 has 12 amino acids. Germline V gene sequence: CDR1 DFQATT, CDR2 SNEGSKA (reference sequence). The ends were cut back, 7 bases at V and 0 bases at J, with 10 bases in the middle. The CDR3 is CSVGTVSYEQYF. The CDR3 region has the DNA TGCAGTGTTGGGACGGTCTCCTACGAGCAGTACTTC.

The sample holds a few counts of this clonotype. The J gene is TRBJ1-4, the V gene TRBV7-9; D perhaps matches TRBD1 (5 bases). Germline CDR1 reads SEHNR; CDR2 reads FQNEAQ (reference sequence). Trimming removed 6 bases from V and 8 bases from J, with 19 bases in between. This CDR3 is 15 amino acids long. This CDR3 reads CASSQPGRWGEKLFF. CDR3 bases: TGTGCCAGCAGTCAACCGGGACGGTGGGGGGAAAAACTGTTTTTT. Combining the CDR3 with reference TRBV7-9 and TRBJ1-4 gives the whole variable domain DTGVSQNPRHKITKRGQNVTFRCDPISEHNRLYWYRQTLGQGPEFLTYFQNEAQLEKSRLLSDRFSAERPKGSFSTLEIQRTEQGDSAMYLCASSQPGRWGEKLFFGSGTQLSVL.

This clonotype occurred many times. This chain uses TRBV6-1 with TRBJ1-2; no clear D. Trimming stripped 0 bases from V and 1 base from J, with 9 bases between. CDR3 size: 15 residues. CDR1 is MNHNS, CDR2 SASEGT, per germline. The CDR3 loop is CASSEAHHSNYGYTF. Written as DNA, the CDR3 is TGTGCCAGCAGTGAAGCGCATCACAGTAACTATGGCTACACCTTC.

This clonotype was recorded many times. The CDR3 nucleotides read TGTGCCAGTTCAGGGGGAGGCGAGCAGTACTTC. Its translation: CASSGGGEQYF. The V gene is TRBV25-1, the J gene TRBJ2-7; TRBD1 is a possible D gene (7 bases). This CDR3 spans 11 amino acids. CDR1 and CDR2 from the germline V gene are MGHDK and SYGVNS. The germline V and J ends were trimmed by 9 bases and 6 bases, with 12 bases remaining between them.

The CDR3: CASSWLMAGGKLFF. The CDR3 coding sequence is TGCGCCAGCAGCTGGCTCATGGCGGGGGGAAAACTGTTTTTT. This chain uses TRBV5-1 with TRBJ1-4; possible D gene TRBD1, 5 bases. Germline CDR1 is SGHRS and CDR2 is YFSETQ. V was cut by 3 bases and J by 10 bases, with 16 bases left in between. The CDR3 consists of 14 residues. Based on the CDR3 plus reference TRBV5-1 and TRBJ1-4, the full variable domain is KAGVTQTPRYLIKTRGQQVTLSCSPISGHRSVSWYQQTPGQGLQFLFEYFSETQRNKGNFPGRFSGRQFSNSRSEMNVSTLELGDSALYLCASSWLMAGGKLFFGSGTQLSVL.

This clonotype was seen repeatedly, ten times or more. The V gene is TRBV20-1, the J gene TRBJ2-7; possibly TRBD2 for D (6 bases). Germline V CDR1 and CDR2: DFQATT, SNEGSKA (reference sequence). The V gene lost 6 bases and the J gene lost 5 bases, with 23 bases spanning the gap. The length of the CDR3 is 15 residues. Written as DNA, the CDR3 is TGCAGTGCCCCCGTCCGGGGGTGGAAGAGCCACGAGCAGTACTTC. Encoded protein: CSAPVRGWKSHEQYF.

This clonotype was seen many times. DNA of the CDR3: TGCAGCGACTTTACTAGCGGAAAGGCAGATACGCAGTATTTT. It encodes CSDFTSGKADTQYF. The rearrangement uses TRBV29-1 and TRBJ2-3, with 8 nucleotides matching TRBD2. This CDR3 is 14 amino acids long. CDR1 is SQVTM, CDR2 ANQGSEA, per germline. V was pared by 7 bases and J by 4 bases, with 10 bases of the junction left unmatched.

The chain is built from TRBV20-1 and TRBJ2-3; maybe TRBD2 (5 bases). The CDR3 sequence is 14 residues long. V was trimmed by 1 base and J by 3 bases, leaving 11 bases between them. Germline V lookup: CDR1 DFQATT, CDR2 SNEGSKA (reference sequence). CDR3 region: CSARVGGRTDTQYF. CDR3 nucleotide sequence: TGCAGTGCTAGAGTAGGAGGCAGGACAGATACGCAGTATTTT.

The V call is TRBV29-1, the J call TRBJ2-1; weak D call: TRBD1 (6 bases). V lost 5 bases to trimming and J lost 15 bases, with 20 bases between them. CDR3 size: 12 residues. Germline V CDR1 and CDR2: SQVTM, ANQGSEA. This chain's CDR3 is CSVLQDSSFLFF. The CDR3 nucleotides are TGCAGCGTTCTACAGGACAGTTCCTTCCTGTTCTTC.

This clonotype was recorded at least ten times. The rearrangement links TRBV7-3 to TRBJ2-1; D might be TRBD1 (8 bases). Germline V gives CDR1 SGHTA, CDR2 FQGTGA. V lost 2 bases and J lost 9, with 14 bases in between. The CDR3 extends over 14 amino acids. The DNA of the CDR3 is TGTGCCAGCAGCTTACAGGACAGGGAGGGTGAGCAGTTCTTC. Its translation: CASSLQDREGEQFF. Supplemented by reference TRBV7-3 and TRBJ2-1, the full variable domain reads GAGVSQTPSNKVTEKGKYVELRCDPISGHTALYWYRQSLGQGPEFLIYFQGTGAADDSGLPNDRFFAVRPEGSVSTLKIQRTERGDSAVYLCASSLQDREGEQFFGPGTRLTVL.

At least ten counts were recorded for this clonotype. The chain carries TRBV18 and TRBJ2-6, with 7 bases aligning to TRBD1. The junction had 6 bases not matched to a gene; V was cut back by 4 bases and J by 0 bases. The CDR3 is 17 amino acids. The germline V gene encodes CDR1 KGHSH and CDR2 LQKENI. The CDR3 region is CASSLRQGFSGANVLTF. Here the CDR3 DNA reads TGTGCCAGCTCACTCCGACAGGGATTCTCTGGGGCCAACGTCCTGACTTTC.